The clone carrying this T cell receptor beta chain came up many times. Read sequence stops 3 residues before the CDR3 end, and the germline J gene provides the missing end. V dropped 7 bases and J dropped 6; count of bases not matched to a gene: 7. The CDR3 totals 12 residues. Germline V gene sequence: CDR1 SQVTM, CDR2 ANQGSEA. Each donor provided about 5 to 8.5 ml of heparinized whole blood. TCRdb keeps only in-frame clones here, not all; method: immunoSEQ multiplex PCR. The sample gives about 81,000 clones, none seen only once, and the top ten clones hold over 0.7%. This record belongs to a study of T cell clonality in common variable immunodeficiency.

The sequence was collected from a person aged 18 to 69 in good health. V and J are TRBV29-1 and TRBJ2-7; 9 bases agree with TRBD1. The sample taken for sequencing was peripheral blood mononuclear cells. The CDR3 is CSAQGAGGEQYF. The part of the CDR3 DNA that was read is TGCAGCGCACAGGGGGCTGGGGGCGAG.